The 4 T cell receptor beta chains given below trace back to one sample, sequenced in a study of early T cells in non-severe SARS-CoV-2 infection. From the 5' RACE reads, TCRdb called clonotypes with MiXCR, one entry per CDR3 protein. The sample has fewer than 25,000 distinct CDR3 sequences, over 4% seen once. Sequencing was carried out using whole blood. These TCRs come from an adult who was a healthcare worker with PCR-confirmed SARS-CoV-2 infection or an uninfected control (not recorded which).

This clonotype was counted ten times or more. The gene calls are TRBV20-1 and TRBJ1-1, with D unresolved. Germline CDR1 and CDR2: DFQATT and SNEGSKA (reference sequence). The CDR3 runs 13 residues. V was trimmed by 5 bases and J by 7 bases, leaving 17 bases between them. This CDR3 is CSAGVEDPFEAFF. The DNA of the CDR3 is TGCAGTGCTGGTGTGGAGGATCCCTTTGAAGCTTTCTTT.

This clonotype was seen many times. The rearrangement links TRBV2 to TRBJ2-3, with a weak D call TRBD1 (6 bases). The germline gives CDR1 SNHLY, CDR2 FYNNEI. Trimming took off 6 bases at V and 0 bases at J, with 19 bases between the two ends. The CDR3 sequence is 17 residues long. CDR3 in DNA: TGTGCCAGCAGCCACACCGGACAGTTTGCTAGCACAGATACGCAGTATTTT. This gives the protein CASSHTGQFASTDTQYF.

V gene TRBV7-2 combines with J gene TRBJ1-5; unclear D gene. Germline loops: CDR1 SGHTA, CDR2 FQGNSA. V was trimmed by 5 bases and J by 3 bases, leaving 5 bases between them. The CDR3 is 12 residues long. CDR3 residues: CASSAYNQPQHF. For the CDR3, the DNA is TGTGCCAGCAGCGCTTACAATCAGCCCCAGCATTTT. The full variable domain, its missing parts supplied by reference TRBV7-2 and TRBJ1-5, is GAGVSQSPSNKVTEKGKDVELRCDPISGHTALYWYRQSLGQGLEFLIYFQGNSAPDKSGLPSDRFSAERTGGSVSTLTIQRTQQEDSAVYLCASSAYNQPQHFGDGTRLSIL.

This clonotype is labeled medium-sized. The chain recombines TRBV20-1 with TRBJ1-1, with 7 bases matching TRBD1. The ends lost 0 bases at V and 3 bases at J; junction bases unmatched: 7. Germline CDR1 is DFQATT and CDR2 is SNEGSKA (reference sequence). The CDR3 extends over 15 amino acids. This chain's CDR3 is CSARDSGRGDTEAFF. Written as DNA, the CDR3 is TGCAGTGCTAGAGATTCCGGCAGGGGGGACACTGAAGCTTTCTTT.